Listed below are T cell receptor beta chains from one sample, sequenced in a study of HIV-infected patients and healthy controls. TCRdb recomputed calls from the 5' RACE reads with MiXCR, one row per CDR3 protein. This table holds some 4,300 distinct CDR3 sequences, around 5.5% found once. The source material was blood, sampled during antiretroviral therapy. These receptor sequences come from an adult with HIV infection. The CDR3 runs from the conserved cysteine through the conserved F or W.

cdr3_aa j_call v_call
CASSLDGSYGYTF TRBJ1-2 TRBV5-4
CASSLEGQGEAFF TRBJ1-1 TRBV5-1
CASSQESSVAKNIQYF TRBJ2-4 TRBV14
CASRRSGNTIYF TRBJ1-3 TRBV7-9
CASSLVSWTRPQETQYF TRBJ2-5 TRBV7-4
CASSSPVGRMNTEAFF TRBJ1-1 TRBV13
CASSRTETLNTEAFF TRBJ1-1 TRBV5-6
CASSLLDGGGGKYF TRBJ2-7 TRBV27
CSVGPSGSWYEQYF TRBJ2-7 TRBV29-1
CASSLRGNNQPQHF TRBJ1-5 TRBV19
CASSVGVAGLQETQYF TRBJ2-5 TRBV9
CASSSGLGSSNTGELFF TRBJ2-2 TRBV7-2
CSGPQLQASEQYF TRBJ2-7 TRBV29-1
CSARTLAGEVLTDTQYF TRBJ2-3 TRBV20-1
CASSLAVTGGYEQYF TRBJ2-7 TRBV7-6
CASSFRLETVYGYTF TRBJ1-2 TRBV5-5
CASSTGQGGYYGYTF TRBJ1-2 TRBV7-2
CASSFQGNTEAFF TRBJ1-1 TRBV11-2
CASSLALGLAGTGSGANVLTF TRBJ2-6 TRBV12-3/TRBV12-4
CASNDRSGANVLTF TRBJ2-6 TRBV19
CASSLWGSQPQHF TRBJ1-5 TRBV28
CAVSPRNNEQFF TRBJ2-1 TRBV6-5
CSARDGRGAEAFF TRBJ1-1 TRBV20-1
CSANDQDREVDGYTF TRBJ1-2 TRBV20-1
CASSLEGRAAETQYF TRBJ2-5 TRBV5-1
CASSMGQGRRTEAFF TRBJ1-1 TRBV5-1
CASSSNSGTGEKLFF TRBJ1-4 TRBV7-8
CAISEGTSGYNEQFF TRBJ2-1 TRBV10-3
CASTLEGAGEQYF TRBJ2-7 TRBV2
CASRTLAGSYNEQFF TRBJ2-1 TRBV12-3/TRBV12-4
CAWSVLGVTTEAFF TRBJ1-1 TRBV30
CAISADSEKLFF TRBJ1-4 TRBV10-3
CASSIDKSNTEAFF TRBJ1-1 TRBV19
CASSSQPLAGANVLTF TRBJ2-6 TRBV28
CSASDPPSGGYEQYF TRBJ2-7 TRBV20-1
CASSLGQPNYGYTF TRBJ1-2 TRBV5-1
CASSQGQGAYNEQFF TRBJ2-1 TRBV5-1
CAISLQGAYEQYF TRBJ2-7 TRBV10-3
CASSSGTSGMITDTQYF TRBJ2-3 TRBV7-9
CASSWYTEAFF TRBJ1-1 TRBV6-2/TRBV6-3
CASSQDGLAGTSTDTQYF TRBJ2-3 TRBV3-1
CASSPPWGVGTEAFF TRBJ1-1 TRBV12-3/TRBV12-4
CASSATGSNYGYTF TRBJ1-2 TRBV3-1
CASSLAGGSYEQYF TRBJ2-7 TRBV12-3/TRBV12-4
CAISVGTAETQYF TRBJ2-5 TRBV10-3
CASSLGAGGPGDEQFF TRBJ2-1 TRBV7-2
CSARSSVMGTDTQYF TRBJ2-3 TRBV20-1
CASSPAQFNTEAFF TRBJ1-1 TRBV18
CASSELASSYEQYF TRBJ2-7 TRBV2
CASSLAGGTDTQYF TRBJ2-3 TRBV7-8
CASSFSSGRVGELFF TRBJ2-2 TRBV28
CAISESRDSQETQYF TRBJ2-5 TRBV10-3
CASLRNSRLGAYSNQPQHF TRBJ1-5 TRBV28
CASSPGLEQFF TRBJ2-1 TRBV14
CASSSSPGTGNTEAFF TRBJ1-1 TRBV5-1
CSVLVSGANVLTF TRBJ2-6 TRBV29-1
CATGTGGLNSPLHF TRBJ1-6 TRBV27
CASSSNPSGANVLTF TRBJ2-6 TRBV6-6
CASSLTPEGYSYNEQFF TRBJ2-1 TRBV11-3